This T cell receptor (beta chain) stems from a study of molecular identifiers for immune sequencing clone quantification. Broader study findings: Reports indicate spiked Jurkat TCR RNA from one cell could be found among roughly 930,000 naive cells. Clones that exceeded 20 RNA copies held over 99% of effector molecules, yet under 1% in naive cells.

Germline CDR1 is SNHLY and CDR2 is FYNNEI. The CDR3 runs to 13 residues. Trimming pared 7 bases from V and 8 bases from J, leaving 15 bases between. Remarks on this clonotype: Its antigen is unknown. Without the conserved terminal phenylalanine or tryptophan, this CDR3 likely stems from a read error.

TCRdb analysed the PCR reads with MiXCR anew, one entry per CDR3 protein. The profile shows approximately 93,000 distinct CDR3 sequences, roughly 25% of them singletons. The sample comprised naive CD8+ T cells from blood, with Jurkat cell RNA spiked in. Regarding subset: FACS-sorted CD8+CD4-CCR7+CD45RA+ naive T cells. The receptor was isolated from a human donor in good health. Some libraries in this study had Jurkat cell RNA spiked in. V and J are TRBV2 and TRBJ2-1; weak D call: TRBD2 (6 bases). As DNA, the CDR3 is TGTGCCAGCACCCCCCTGGGGGAGGATGAGCAGTTCTAC. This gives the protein CASTPLGEDEQFY.